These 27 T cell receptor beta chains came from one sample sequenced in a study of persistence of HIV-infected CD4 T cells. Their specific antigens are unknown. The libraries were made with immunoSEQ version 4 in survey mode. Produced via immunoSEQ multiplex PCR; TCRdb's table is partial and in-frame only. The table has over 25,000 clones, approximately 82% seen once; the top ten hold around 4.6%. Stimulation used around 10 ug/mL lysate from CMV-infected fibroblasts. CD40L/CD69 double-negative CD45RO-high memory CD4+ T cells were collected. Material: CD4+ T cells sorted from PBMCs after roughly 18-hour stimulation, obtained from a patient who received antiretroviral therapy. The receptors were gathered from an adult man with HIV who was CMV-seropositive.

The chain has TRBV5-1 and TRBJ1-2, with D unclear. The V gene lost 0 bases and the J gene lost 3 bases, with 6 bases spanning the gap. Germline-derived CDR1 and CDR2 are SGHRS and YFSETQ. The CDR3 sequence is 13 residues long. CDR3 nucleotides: TGCGCCAGCAGCTTGGCCGGGGACTATGGCTACACCTTC. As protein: CASSLAGDYGYTF.

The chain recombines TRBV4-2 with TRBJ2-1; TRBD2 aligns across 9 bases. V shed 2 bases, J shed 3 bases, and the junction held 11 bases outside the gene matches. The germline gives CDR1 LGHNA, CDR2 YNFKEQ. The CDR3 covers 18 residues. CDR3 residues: CASSQYAGGRVYYNEQFF. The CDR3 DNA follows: TGTGCCAGCAGCCAATACGCGGGGGGGCGGGTGTACTACAATGAGCAGTTCTTC.

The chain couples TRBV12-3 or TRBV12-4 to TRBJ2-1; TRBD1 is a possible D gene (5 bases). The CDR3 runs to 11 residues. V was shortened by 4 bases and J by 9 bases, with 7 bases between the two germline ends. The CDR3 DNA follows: TGTGCCAGCAGTTGGGGCGGTGAGCAGTTCTTC. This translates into CASSWGGEQFF.

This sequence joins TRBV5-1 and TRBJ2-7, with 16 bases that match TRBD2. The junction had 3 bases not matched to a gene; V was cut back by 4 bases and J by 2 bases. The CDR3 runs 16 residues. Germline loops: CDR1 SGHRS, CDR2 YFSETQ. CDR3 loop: CASSPGTSGGAYEQYF. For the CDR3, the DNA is TGCGCCAGCAGCCCCGGGACTAGCGGGGGGGCCTACGAGCAGTACTTC. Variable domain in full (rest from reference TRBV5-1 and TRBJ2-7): KAGVTQTPRYLIKTRGQQVTLSCSPISGHRSVSWYQQTPGQGLQFLFEYFSETQRNKGNFPGRFSGRQFSNSRSEMNVSTLELGDSALYLCASSPGTSGGAYEQYFGPGTRLTVT.

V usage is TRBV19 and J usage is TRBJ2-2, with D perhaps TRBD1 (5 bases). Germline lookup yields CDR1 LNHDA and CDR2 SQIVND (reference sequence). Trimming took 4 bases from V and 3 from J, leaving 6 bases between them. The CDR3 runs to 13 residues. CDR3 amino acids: CASSKGYTGELFF. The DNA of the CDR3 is TGTGCCAGTAGTAAGGGGTACACCGGGGAGCTGTTTTTT.

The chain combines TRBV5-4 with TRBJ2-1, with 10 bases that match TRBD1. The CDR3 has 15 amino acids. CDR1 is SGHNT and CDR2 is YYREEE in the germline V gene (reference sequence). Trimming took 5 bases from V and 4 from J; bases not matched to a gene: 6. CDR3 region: CASRQGQGEYNEQFF. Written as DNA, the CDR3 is TGTGCCAGCAGACAAGGACAGGGGGAATACAATGAGCAGTTCTTC.

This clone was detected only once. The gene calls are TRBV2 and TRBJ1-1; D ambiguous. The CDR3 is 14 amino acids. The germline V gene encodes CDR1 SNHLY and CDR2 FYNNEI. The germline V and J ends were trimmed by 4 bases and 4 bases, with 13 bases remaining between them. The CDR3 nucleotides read TGTGCCAGCAGTGTTGGATTGCGGGGCACTGAAGCTTTCTTT. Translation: CASSVGLRGTEAFF.

CDR3 in DNA: TGTGCCAGCAGCGTAGGGGTCGGAGGCTATGGCTACACCTTC. This gives the protein CASSVGVGGYGYTF. This sequence joins TRBV9 and TRBJ1-2; D gene unclear. This CDR3 has 14 amino acids. Trimming took off 0 bases at V and 4 bases at J, with 10 bases between the two ends. The germline V gene encodes CDR1 SGDLS and CDR2 YYNGEE.

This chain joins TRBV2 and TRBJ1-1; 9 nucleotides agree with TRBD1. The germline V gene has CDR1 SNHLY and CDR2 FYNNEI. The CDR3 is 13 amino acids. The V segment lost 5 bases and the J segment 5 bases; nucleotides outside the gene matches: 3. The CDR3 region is CASSWDRETEAFF. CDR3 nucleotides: TGTGCCAGCAGTTGGGACAGGGAGACTGAAGCTTTCTTT. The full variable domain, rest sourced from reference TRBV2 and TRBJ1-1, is EPEVTQTPSHQVTQMGQEVILRCVPISNHLYFYWYRQILGQKVEFLVSFYNNEISEKSEIFDDQFSVERPDGSNFTLKIRSTKLEDSAMYFCASSWDRETEAFFGQGTRLTVV.

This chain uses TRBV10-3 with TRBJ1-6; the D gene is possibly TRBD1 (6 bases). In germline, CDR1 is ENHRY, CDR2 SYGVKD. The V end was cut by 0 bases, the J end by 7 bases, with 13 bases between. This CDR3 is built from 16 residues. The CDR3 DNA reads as TGTGCCATCAGTGAGTCGAAAGGGGGACAAAATTCACCCCTCCACTTT. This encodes CAISESKGGQNSPLHF.

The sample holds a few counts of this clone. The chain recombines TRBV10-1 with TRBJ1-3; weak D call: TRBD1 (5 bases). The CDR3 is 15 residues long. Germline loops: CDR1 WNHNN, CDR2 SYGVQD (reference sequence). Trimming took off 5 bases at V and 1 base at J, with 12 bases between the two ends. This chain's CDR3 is CASSSATGSGNTIYF. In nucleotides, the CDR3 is TGCGCCAGCAGTTCCGCAACAGGATCTGGAAACACCATATATTTT.

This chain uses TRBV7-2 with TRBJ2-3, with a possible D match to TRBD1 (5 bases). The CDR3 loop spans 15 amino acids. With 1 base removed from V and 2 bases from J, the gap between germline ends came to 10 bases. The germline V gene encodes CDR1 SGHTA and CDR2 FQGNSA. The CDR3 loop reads CASSLVRGSTDTQYF. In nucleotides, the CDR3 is TGTGCCAGCAGCTTAGTAAGGGGTTCCACAGATACGCAGTATTTT.

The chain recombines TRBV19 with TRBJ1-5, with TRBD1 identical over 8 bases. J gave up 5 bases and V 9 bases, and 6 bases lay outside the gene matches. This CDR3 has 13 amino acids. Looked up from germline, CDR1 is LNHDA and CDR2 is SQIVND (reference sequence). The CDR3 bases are TGTGCCAGCTCGGACAGGGTCTATCAGCCCCAGCATTTT. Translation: CASSDRVYQPQHF.

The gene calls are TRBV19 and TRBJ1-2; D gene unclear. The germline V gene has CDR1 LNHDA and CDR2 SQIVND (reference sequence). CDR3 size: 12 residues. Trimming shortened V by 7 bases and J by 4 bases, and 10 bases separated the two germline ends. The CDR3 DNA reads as TGTGCCAGTACCCAAGACGTCTATGGCTACACCTTC. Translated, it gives CASTQDVYGYTF.

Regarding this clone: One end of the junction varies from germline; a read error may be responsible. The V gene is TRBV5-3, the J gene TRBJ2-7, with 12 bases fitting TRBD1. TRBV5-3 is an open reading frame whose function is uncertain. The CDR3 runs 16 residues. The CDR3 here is CARSEGTGGGGASAGF. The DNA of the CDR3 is TGTGCCAGAAGCGAGGGGACAGGGGGCGGTGGGGCGAGTGCCGGCTTC.

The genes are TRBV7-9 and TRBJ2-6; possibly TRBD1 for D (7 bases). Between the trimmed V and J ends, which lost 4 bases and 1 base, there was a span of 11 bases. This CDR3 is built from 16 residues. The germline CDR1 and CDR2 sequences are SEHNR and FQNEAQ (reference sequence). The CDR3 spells CASSSGGMSGANVLTF. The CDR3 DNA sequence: TGTGCCAGCAGCTCAGGGGGGATGTCTGGGGCCAACGTCCTGACTTTC.

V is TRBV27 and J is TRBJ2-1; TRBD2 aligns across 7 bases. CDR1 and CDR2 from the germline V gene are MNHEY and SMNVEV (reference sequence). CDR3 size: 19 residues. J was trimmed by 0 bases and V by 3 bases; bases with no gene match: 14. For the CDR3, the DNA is TGTGCCAGCAGTTTGTTCCCAGCGGGGCCCCTGAGCTCCTACAATGAGCAGTTCTTC. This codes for CASSLFPAGPLSSYNEQFF.

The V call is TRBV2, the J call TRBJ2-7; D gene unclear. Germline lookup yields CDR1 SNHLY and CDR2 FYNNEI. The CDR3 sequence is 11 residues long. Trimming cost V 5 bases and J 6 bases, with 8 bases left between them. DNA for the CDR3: TGTGCCAGCAGTACGAAGGGCGAGCAGTACTTC. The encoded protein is CASSTKGEQYF. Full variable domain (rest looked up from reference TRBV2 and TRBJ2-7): EPEVTQTPSHQVTQMGQEVILRCVPISNHLYFYWYRQILGQKVEFLVSFYNNEISEKSEIFDDQFSVERPDGSNFTLKIRSTKLEDSAMYFCASSTKGEQYFGPGTRLTVT.

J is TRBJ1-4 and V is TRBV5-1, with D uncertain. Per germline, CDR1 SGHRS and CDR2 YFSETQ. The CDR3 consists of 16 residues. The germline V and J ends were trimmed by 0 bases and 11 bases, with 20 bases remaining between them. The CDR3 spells CASSLGTRTPEEKLFF. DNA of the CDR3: TGCGCCAGCAGCTTGGGGACGCGAACCCCTGAAGAGAAACTGTTTTTT.

The CDR3 DNA sequence: TGCAGCGTATACAGGAATTACGAGCAGTACTTC. It yields the protein CSVYRNYEQYF. This chain connects TRBV29-1 to TRBJ2-7; perhaps TRBD1 as D (5 bases). V was pared by 6 bases and J by 4 bases, with 10 bases between. The CDR3 covers 11 residues. The V gene's germline CDR1 is SQVTM and CDR2 ANQGSEA.

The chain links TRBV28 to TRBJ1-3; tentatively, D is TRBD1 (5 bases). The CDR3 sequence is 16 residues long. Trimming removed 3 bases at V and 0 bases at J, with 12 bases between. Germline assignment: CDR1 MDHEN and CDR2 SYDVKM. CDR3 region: CASSFGGALSGNTIYF. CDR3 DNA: TGTGCCAGCAGTTTCGGAGGGGCCCTCTCTGGAAACACCATATATTTT. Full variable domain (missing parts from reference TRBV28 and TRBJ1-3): DVKVTQSSRYLVKRTGEKVFLECVQDMDHENMFWYRQDPGLGLRLIYFSYDVKMKEKGDIPEGYSVSREKKERFSLILESASTNQTSMYLCASSFGGALSGNTIYFGEGSWLTVV.

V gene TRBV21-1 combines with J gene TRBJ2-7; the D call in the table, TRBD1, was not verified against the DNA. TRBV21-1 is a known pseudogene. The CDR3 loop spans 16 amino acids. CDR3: CASSRGPGQGIYEQYF. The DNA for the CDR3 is TGTGCCAGCAGCAGAGGGCCGGGACAGGGAATCTACGAGCAGTACTTC.

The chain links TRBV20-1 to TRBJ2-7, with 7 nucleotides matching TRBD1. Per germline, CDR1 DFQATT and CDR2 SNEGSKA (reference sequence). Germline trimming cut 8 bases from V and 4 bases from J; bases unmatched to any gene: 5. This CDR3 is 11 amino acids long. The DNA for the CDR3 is TGCAGTACAGGGGTCGGATACGAGCAGTACTTC. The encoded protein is CSTGVGYEQYF.

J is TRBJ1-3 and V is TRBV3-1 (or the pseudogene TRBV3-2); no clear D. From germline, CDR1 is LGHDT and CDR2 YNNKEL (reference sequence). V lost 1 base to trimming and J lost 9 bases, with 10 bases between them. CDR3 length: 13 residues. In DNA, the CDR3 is TGTGCCAGCAGCCAAGGGAAGGGATCCACCATATATTTT. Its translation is CASSQGKGSTIYF.

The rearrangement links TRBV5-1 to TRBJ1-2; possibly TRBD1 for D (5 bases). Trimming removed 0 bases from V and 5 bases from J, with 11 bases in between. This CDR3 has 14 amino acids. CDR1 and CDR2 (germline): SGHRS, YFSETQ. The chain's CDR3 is CASSLDQGAYGYTF. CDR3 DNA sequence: TGCGCCAGCAGCTTGGACCAGGGCGCATATGGCTACACCTTC.

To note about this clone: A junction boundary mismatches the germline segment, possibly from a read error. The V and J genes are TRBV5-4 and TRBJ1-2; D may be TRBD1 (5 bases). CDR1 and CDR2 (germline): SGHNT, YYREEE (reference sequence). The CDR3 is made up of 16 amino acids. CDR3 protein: CASSLAGGNTNYGNTF. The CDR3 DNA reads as TGTGCCAGCAGCTTGGCCGGGGGAAATACTAACTATGGCAACACCTTC.

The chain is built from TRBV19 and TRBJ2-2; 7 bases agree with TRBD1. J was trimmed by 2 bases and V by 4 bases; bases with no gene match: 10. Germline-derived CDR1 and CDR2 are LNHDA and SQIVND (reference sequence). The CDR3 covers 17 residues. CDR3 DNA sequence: TGTGCCAGTAGTACTATACCGGGACAGCTAAACACCGGGGAGCTGTTTTTT. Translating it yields CASSTIPGQLNTGELFF.